The TCR beta chain described here comes from a study of vaccination and CD4 T cells after COVID-19. At the level of the study: A CEFX pool, an HIV-1 Nef pool, or else no peptide went into the control cultures. Study-wide findings and caveats: In convalescent patients, 304 of 307 vaccine-specific clones were spike mono-reactive. The study sampled relatively few convalescent patients and omitted early post-infection timepoints.

This CDR3 is built from 17 residues. Trimming removed 2 bases at V and 6 bases at J, with 20 bases between. Germline assignment: CDR1 LGHNA and CDR2 YSLEER. The Oncomine TCR Beta short-read assay sequenced DNA from cultured CD4+ T cells. MiXCR was run by TCRdb on the PCR reads, yielding one entry per CDR3 protein. The table includes about 13,000 distinct CDR3 sequences, about 30% detected once. The treatment here: roughly ten-day PBMC culture with coronavirus spike peptide pools or control peptides (ViraFEST assay). TCR sequencing followed the expansion of antigen-specific T cells with peptide pools in ViraFEST. With respect to this clonotype: The antigen is not known.

This TCR was recovered from a human donor who had recovered from COVID-19. The gene calls are TRBV4-3 and TRBJ2-1; perhaps D is TRBD1 or TRBD2 (6 bases each). The source was CD4+ T cells from blood, cultured in vitro, collected after SARS-CoV-2 vaccination. In DNA, the CDR3 is TGCGCCAGCAGCCAAAGGCCCGCTCAAGGAGGGGGCAATGAGCAGTTCTTC. Protein sequence: CASSQRPAQGGGNEQFF.